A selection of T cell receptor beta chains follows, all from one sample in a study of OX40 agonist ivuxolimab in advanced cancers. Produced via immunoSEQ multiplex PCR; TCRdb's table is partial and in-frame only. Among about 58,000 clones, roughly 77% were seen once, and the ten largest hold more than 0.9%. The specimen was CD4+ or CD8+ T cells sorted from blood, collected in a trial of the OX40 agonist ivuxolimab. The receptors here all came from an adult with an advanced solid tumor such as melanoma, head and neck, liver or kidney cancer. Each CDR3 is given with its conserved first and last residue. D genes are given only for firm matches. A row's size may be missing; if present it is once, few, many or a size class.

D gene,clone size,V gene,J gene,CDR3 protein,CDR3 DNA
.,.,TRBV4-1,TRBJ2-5,CASSPGAGTPKETQYF,TGCGCCAGCAGCCCCGGGGCCGGGACACCCAAAGAGACCCAGTACTTC
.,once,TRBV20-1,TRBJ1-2,CSVEYGYTF,TGCAGTGTCGAGTATGGCTACACCTTC
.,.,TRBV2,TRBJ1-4,CASFREEPRVTNEKLFF,TGTGCCAGCTTCAGAGAGGAACCGAGGGTTACTAATGAAAAACTGTTTTTT
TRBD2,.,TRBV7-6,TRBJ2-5,CASSPGGRSQETQYF,TGTGCCAGCAGCCCCGGGGGGAGGAGCCAAGAGACCCAGTACTTC
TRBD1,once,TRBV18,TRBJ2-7,CASSPLGTGITRAEQYF,TGTGCCAGCTCACCACTCGGGACAGGGATTACCCGGGCCGAGCAGTACTTC
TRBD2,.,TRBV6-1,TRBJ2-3,CASRSSGGRDTQYF,TGTGCCAGCAGGTCTAGCGGGGGGCGGGATACGCAGTATTTT
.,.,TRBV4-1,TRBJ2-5,CASSQGPPRSQETQYF,TGCGCCAGCAGCCAGGGGCCTCCGCGATCTCAAGAGACCCAGTACTTC
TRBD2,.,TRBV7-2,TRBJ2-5,CASSLITGGTETQYF,TGTGCCAGCAGCTTAATTACGGGGGGAACGGAGACCCAGTACTTC
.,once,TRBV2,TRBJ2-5,CASREPTGLGGGETQYF,TGTGCCAGCAGAGAACCAACGGGACTAGGGGGCGGAGAGACCCAGTACTTC
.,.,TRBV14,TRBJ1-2,CASSEASRGIGYTF,TGTGCCAGCAGCGAGGCGAGCAGGGGAATTGGCTACACCTTC
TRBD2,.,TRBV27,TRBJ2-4,CASTRWGGELAKNIQYF,TGTGCCAGCACCCGATGGGGGGGGGAACTAGCCAAAAACATTCAGTACTTC
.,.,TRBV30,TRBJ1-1,CAWSGRGRQGNTEAFF,TGTGCCTGGAGTGGAAGGGGTAGGCAGGGGAACACTGAAGCTTTCTTT
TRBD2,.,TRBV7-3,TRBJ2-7,CASSLGTNYEQYF,TGTGCCAGCAGCTTGGGGACTAATTACGAGCAGTACTTC
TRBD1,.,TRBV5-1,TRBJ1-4,CASSGGQGAQEKLFF,TGCGCCAGCAGCGGAGGACAGGGGGCGCAGGAAAAACTGTTTTTT
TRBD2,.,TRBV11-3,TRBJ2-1,CASSRTSGSIDEQFF,TGTGCCAGCAGTCGGACTAGCGGGAGTATCGATGAGCAGTTCTTC
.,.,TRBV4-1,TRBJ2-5,CASSQGSRNQETQYF,TGCGCCAGCAGCCAAGGGTCCAGAAATCAAGAGACCCAGTACTTC
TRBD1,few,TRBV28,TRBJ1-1,CASSTPGQGVWAFF,TGTGCCAGCAGTACCCCAGGACAGGGAGTTTGGGCTTTCTTT
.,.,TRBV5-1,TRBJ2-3,CASRTGTTDTQYF,TGCGCCAGCAGAACGGGGACCACAGATACGCAGTATTTT
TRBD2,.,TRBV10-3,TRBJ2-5,CAISDMAGGRETQYF,TGTGCCATCAGTGACATGGCGGGGGGCCGGGAGACCCAGTACTTC
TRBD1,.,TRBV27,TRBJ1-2,CASSARQGRGGYTF,TGTGCCAGCAGTGCTAGACAGGGAAGAGGTGGCTACACCTTC
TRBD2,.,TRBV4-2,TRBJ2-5,CASSHARLAGTGETQYF,TGTGCCAGCAGCCATGCTCGACTAGCGGGAACCGGTGAGACCCAGTACTTC
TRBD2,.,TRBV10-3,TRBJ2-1,CAISLQPGGGYDEQFF,TGTGCCATCAGTCTACAGCCTGGCGGGGGTTATGATGAGCAGTTCTTC
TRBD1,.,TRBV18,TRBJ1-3,CASSPFQTGESGNTIYF,TGTGCCAGCTCACCATTCCAGACAGGGGAATCTGGAAACACCATATATTTT
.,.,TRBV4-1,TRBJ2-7,CASSQGLREVEQYF,TGCGCCAGCAGCCAAGGGTTGAGGGAGGTCGAGCAGTACTTC
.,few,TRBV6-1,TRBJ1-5,CASSATRGNQPQHF,TGTGCCAGCAGCGCGACCCGGGGTAATCAGCCCCAGCATTTT
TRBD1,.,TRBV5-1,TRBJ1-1,CASSQPTGGTEAFF,TGCGCCAGCAGCCAACCGACAGGGGGCACTGAAGCTTTCTTT
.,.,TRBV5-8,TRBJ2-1,CASSLTLNEQFF,TGTGCCAGCAGCTTAACCCTCAATGAGCAGTTCTTC
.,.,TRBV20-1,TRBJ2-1,CSARLTDEQFF,TGCAGCGCCAGGTTAACCGATGAGCAGTTCTTC
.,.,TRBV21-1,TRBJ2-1,CAGQRGESYNEQFF,TGTGCCGGCCAGAGGGGGGAATCCTACAATGAGCAGTTCTTC
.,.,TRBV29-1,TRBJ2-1,CSVVVRGVDNEQFF,TGCAGCGTTGTTGTCAGGGGGGTAGACAATGAGCAGTTCTTC
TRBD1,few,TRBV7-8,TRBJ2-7,CASSSLGWTGATEQYF,TGTGCCAGCAGCTCATTAGGGTGGACAGGGGCTACGGAGCAGTACTTC
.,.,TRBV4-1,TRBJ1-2,CASSQDGPNYGYTF,TGCGCCAGCAGCCAAGACGGTCCAAACTATGGCTACACCTTC
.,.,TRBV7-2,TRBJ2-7,CASSLDRWTAVYEQYF,TGTGCCAGCAGCTTAGATCGGTGGACAGCCGTCTACGAGCAGTACTTC
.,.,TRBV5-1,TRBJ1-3,CASSAGVSSGNTIYF,TGCGCCAGCAGCGCGGGCGTAAGCTCTGGAAACACCATATATTTT
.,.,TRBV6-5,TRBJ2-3,CASSYMGSSTDTQYF,TGTGCCAGCAGTTACATGGGCAGTTCCACAGATACGCAGTATTTT
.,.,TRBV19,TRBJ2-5,CASSIEAVAGEETQYF,TGTGCCAGTAGTATAGAAGCGGTTGCAGGGGAGGAGACCCAGTACTTC
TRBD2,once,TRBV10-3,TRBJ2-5,CAIGTSGETQYF,TGTGCCATTGGGACTAGCGGAGAGACCCAGTACTTC
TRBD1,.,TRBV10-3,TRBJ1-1,CAISVDRGNTEAFF,TGTGCCATCAGTGTGGACAGGGGGAACACTGAAGCTTTCTTT
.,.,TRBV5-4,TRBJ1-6,CASSLRQNNSPLHF,TGTGCCAGCAGCCTGAGACAGAATAATTCACCCCTCCACTTT
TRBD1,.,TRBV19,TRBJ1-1,CASSITGGTEAFF,TGTGCCAGTAGTATAACAGGGGGCACTGAAGCTTTCTTT
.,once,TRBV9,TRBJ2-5,CASSFRGTRETQYF,TGTGCCAGCAGCTTTAGGGGCACCCGGGAGACCCAGTACTTC